One sample yielded the 28 T cell receptor beta chains listed below, sequenced in a study of T cells after yellow fever vaccination. TCRdb reprocessed the 5' RACE reads via MiXCR and lists one record per CDR3 protein. The data hold around 600,000 distinct CDR3 sequences, with roughly an eighth observed a single time. The sample was PBMCs, taken on the day of the yellow fever booster vaccination. The receptors derive from a man aged 25 to 45 who received the YFV17D yellow fever vaccine.

Turning to this clonotype: The germline gene is not matched at one end of the junction; a read error may be the cause. The rearrangement links TRBV7-7 to TRBJ2-1, with D maybe TRBD1 (6 bases). This CDR3 contains 15 residues. CDR1 SSHAT and CDR2 FNYEAQ come from the germline V gene (reference sequence). The CDR3 DNA sequence: TGTGCTAGCAGCTTAGCGCTTACAGGGTCAAATGAGCAGTTCTTC. Residues: CASSLALTGSNEQFF.

This clonotype was seen many times. The chain employs TRBV7-9 and TRBJ2-2; 7 nucleotides agree with TRBD1. With 3 bases clipped from V and 6 bases from J, the junction kept 1 base outside the gene matches. This CDR3 region has 13 residues. Germline V CDR1 and CDR2: SEHNR, FQNEAQ (reference sequence). CDR3 DNA sequence: TGTGCCAGCAGCTTGACAGGGCCCGGGGAGCTGTTTTTT. Translating it yields CASSLTGPGELFF.

CDR3 DNA sequence: TGCAGTGCTGCTGAGTGGGGGGATCCCTACGAGCAGTACTTC. Translation: CSAAEWGDPYEQYF. The chain is built from TRBV20-1 and TRBJ2-7, with D tentatively TRBD2 (6 bases). V was cut by 5 bases and J by 2 bases, with 16 bases left in between. This CDR3 spans 14 amino acids. The germline V gene encodes CDR1 DFQATT and CDR2 SNEGSKA (reference sequence).

This sequence joins TRBV21-1 and TRBJ2-1; the table assigns TRBD1, which was not confirmed against the DNA. TRBV21-1 is recorded as a pseudogene. The CDR3 is made up of 16 amino acids. The CDR3 reads CASSKDRGRGWREQFF. CDR3 nucleotide sequence: TGTGCCAGCAGCAAAGACAGGGGGCGCGGTTGGCGTGAGCAGTTCTTC.

This clonotype has only a few counts. The V and J genes are TRBV28 and TRBJ1-1; TRBD1 is a possible D gene (5 bases). The germline gives CDR1 MDHEN, CDR2 SYDVKM. This CDR3 has 16 residues. V was shortened by 2 bases and J by 2 bases, with 15 bases between the two germline ends. CDR3: CASSLGFGGGNTEAFF. The CDR3 DNA sequence: TGTGCCAGCAGTTTAGGGTTCGGGGGAGGAAACACTGAAGCTTTCTTT.

V usage is TRBV4-2 and J usage is TRBJ2-7, with D hard to call. Germline V gene sequence: CDR1 LGHNA, CDR2 YNFKEQ. Deletions cut 4 bases from V and 1 base from J, with 11 bases between. The CDR3 has 14 amino acids. CDR3 loop: CASSLNSRSYEQYF. The CDR3 DNA reads as TGTGCCAGCAGCCTCAATTCTCGGTCCTACGAGCAGTACTTC.

J is TRBJ2-4 and V is TRBV20-1, with D hard to call. Germline V CDR1 and CDR2: DFQATT, SNEGSKA (reference sequence). This CDR3 has 14 residues. V lost 4 bases to trimming and J lost 0 bases, with 10 bases between them. In DNA, the CDR3 is TGCAGTGCTATTGGACCCTTAGCCAAAAACATTCAGTACTTC. It yields the protein CSAIGPLAKNIQYF.

This chain connects TRBV2 to TRBJ2-1, with TRBD2 matching 8 bases. The CDR3 consists of 17 residues. J was trimmed by 3 bases and V by 6 bases; bases with no gene match: 13. Germline V gene sequence: CDR1 SNHLY, CDR2 FYNNEI. CDR3: CASSTRKLADFYNEQFF. The DNA for the CDR3 is TGTGCCAGCAGCACACGTAAACTAGCGGATTTCTACAATGAGCAGTTCTTC. Drawing the rest from reference TRBV2 and TRBJ2-1, the complete variable domain is EPEVTQTPSHQVTQMGQEVILRCVPISNHLYFYWYRQILGQKVEFLVSFYNNEISEKSEIFDDQFSVERPDGSNFTLKIRSTKLEDSAMYFCASSTRKLADFYNEQFFGPGTRLTVL.

The sample holds a few counts of this clonotype. In DNA form, the CDR3 reads TGCGCCAGCAGCCAAGATTGGCTAGCGGGACATATAGTACCGGAGACCCAGTACTTC. This sequence encodes CASSQDWLAGHIVPETQYF. The chain combines TRBV4-3 with TRBJ2-5, with TRBD2 matching 9 bases. V dropped 0 bases and J dropped 5; count of bases not matched to a gene: 16. Germline CDR1 reads LGHNA; CDR2 reads YSLEER. This CDR3 spans 19 amino acids.

There are a few counts of this clonotype. The rearrangement joins TRBV5-1 to TRBJ2-3; TRBD2 might be the D (7 bases). With 0 bases removed from V and 6 bases from J, the gap between germline ends came to 14 bases. CDR1 is SGHRS, CDR2 YFSETQ, per germline. This CDR3 comprises 15 residues. The CDR3, as DNA: TGCGCCAGCAGCTTGGAAGGGAGGGGGTCGGATACGCAGTATTTT. Protein sequence: CASSLEGRGSDTQYF.

The V and J genes are TRBV9 and TRBJ2-1, with TRBD2 matching 11 bases. The CDR3 contains 17 residues. Germline V gene sequence: CDR1 SGDLS, CDR2 YYNGEE. Unmatched junction bases numbered 11, after V lost 4 bases and J lost 5 bases. In DNA, the CDR3 is TGTGCCAGCAGCCCGGCCCCGACTAGCGGGAACCACAATGAGCAGTTCTTC. Protein product: CASSPAPTSGNHNEQFF.

The chain uses TRBV6-2 or TRBV6-3 and TRBJ2-1; 8 bases are a match to TRBD1. The CDR3 consists of 15 residues. Trimming cost V 7 bases and J 4 bases; bases outside gene matches: 9. CDR1 and CDR2 (germline): MNHEY, SVGEGT. For the CDR3, the DNA is TGTGCCAGCACTCCCTCAGGGGGCGCTTACAATGAGCAGTTCTTC. Translating it yields CASTPSGGAYNEQFF.

J is TRBJ2-5 and V is TRBV20-1, with 11 bases lining up with TRBD2. The V gene's germline CDR1 is DFQATT and CDR2 SNEGSKA (reference sequence). The CDR3 totals 15 residues. V trimming: 6 bases; J trimming: 2 bases; junction bases outside the gene matches: 8. The CDR3 DNA reads TGCAGTGCGGCACCTAGCGGGAGGACACAAGAGACCCAGTACTTC. It encodes CSAAPSGRTQETQYF.

CDR3 residues: CSASGGRDNYGYTF. In DNA, the CDR3 is TGCAGTGCTAGCGGAGGCAGGGATAACTATGGCTACACCTTC. This rearrangement joins TRBV20-1 to TRBJ1-2, with D perhaps TRBD1 (5 bases). CDR1 DFQATT and CDR2 SNEGSKA come from the germline V gene (reference sequence). The V and J ends lost 3 bases and 1 base respectively, with 12 bases between them. This CDR3 comprises 14 residues.

This clonotype was detected a few times. This chain joins TRBV5-1 and TRBJ1-4; 7 nucleotides line up with TRBD1. V lost 4 bases, J lost 5 bases, and 5 bases stayed unmatched. Germline V CDR1 and CDR2: SGHRS, YFSETQ. CDR3 length: 14 amino acids. CDR3 residues: CASSIGQENEKLFF. The CDR3 DNA reads as TGCGCCAGCAGCATAGGACAGGAGAATGAAAAACTGTTTTTT.

V usage is TRBV20-1 and J usage is TRBJ2-3; a possible D gene is TRBD1 (6 bases). In germline, CDR1 is DFQATT, CDR2 SNEGSKA (reference sequence). V was cut by 3 bases and J by 6 bases, with 16 bases left in between. This CDR3 is 14 amino acids long. The CDR3 bases are TGCAGTGCTAGTACAGGGACCTCGGGGGATACGCAGTATTTT. This sequence encodes CSASTGTSGDTQYF.

This clonotype was picked up a small number of times. This chain links TRBV7-9 with TRBJ2-1; 8 bases match TRBD2. With 2 bases clipped from V and 3 bases from J, the junction kept 3 bases outside the gene matches. Germline-derived CDR1 and CDR2 are SEHNR and FQNEAQ (reference sequence). The CDR3 has 15 residues. The CDR3 coding sequence is TGTGCCAGCAGCTTACTCCGGGGGGGCTACAATGAGCAGTTCTTC. This gives the protein CASSLLRGGYNEQFF.

This clonotype has only a few counts. The chain carries TRBV24-1 and TRBJ2-1, with 7 bases lining up with TRBD1. In germline, CDR1 is KGHDR, CDR2 SFDVKD. V lost 1 base, J lost 12 bases, and 5 bases stayed unmatched. The CDR3 covers 13 residues. CDR3 bases: TGTGCCACCAGTGATTTTGAGGGGGCTGGGCAGTTCTTC. This gives the protein CATSDFEGAGQFF.

As concerns this clonotype: This could be a read error, since a much larger clone is one nucleotide away. The genes are TRBV20-1 and TRBJ2-7; 7 nucleotides line up with TRBD1. CDR1 and CDR2 from the germline V gene are DFQATT and SNEGSKA (reference sequence). This CDR3 comprises 11 residues. DNA for the CDR3: TGCAATGCCGGGGACAGCTACGAGCAGTACTTC. It encodes CNAGDSYEQYF.

This clonotype was seen a few times. This chain connects TRBV2 to TRBJ2-1; the match to TRBD2 covers 7 bases. Germline CDR1 is SNHLY and CDR2 is FYNNEI. Trimming cost V 8 bases and J 9 bases; bases outside gene matches: 7. The CDR3 runs 12 residues. The CDR3 DNA reads as TGTGCCAGCGGGGAGGGCCGGGGTGAGCAGTTCTTC. This gives the protein CASGEGRGEQFF. The complete variable domain, with remaining parts taken from reference TRBV2 and TRBJ2-1, reads EPEVTQTPSHQVTQMGQEVILRCVPISNHLYFYWYRQILGQKVEFLVSFYNNEISEKSEIFDDQFSVERPDGSNFTLKIRSTKLEDSAMYFCASGEGRGEQFFGPGTRLTVL.

This clonotype was recorded a few times. The V gene is TRBV14, the J gene TRBJ2-3, with TRBD2 as a possible D gene (5 bases). There are 16 residues in the CDR3. Germline CDR1 is SGHDN and CDR2 is FVKESK. V was cut by 2 bases and J by 0 bases, with 12 bases left in between. The CDR3 coding sequence is TGTGCCAGCAGCCAATTTCGACGGACTAGCACAGATACGCAGTATTTT. Translation gives CASSQFRRTSTDTQYF.

The chain recombines TRBV20-1 with TRBJ1-5, with D maybe TRBD1 (5 bases). The V end lost 3 bases, the J end lost 0 bases, and 15 bases lay between the germline ends. Per germline, CDR1 DFQATT and CDR2 SNEGSKA (reference sequence). CDR3 length: 16 residues. The CDR3 is CSASERGAISNQPQHF. The DNA of the CDR3 is TGCAGTGCTAGCGAAAGAGGGGCAATTAGCAATCAGCCCCAGCATTTT.

This clonotype was seen a handful of times. V is TRBV28 and J is TRBJ2-7, with a weak D call TRBD2 (7 bases). Trimming removed 10 bases at V and 3 bases at J, with 13 bases between. The length of the CDR3 is 12 residues. Germline V gene lookup returns CDR1 MDHEN and CDR2 SYDVKM. The CDR3 sequence is CATRGLHYEQYF. The DNA for the CDR3 is TGTGCCACCAGGGGACTACACTACGAGCAGTACTTC.

This clonotype turned up a few times. V and J are TRBV12-3 or TRBV12-4 and TRBJ2-5; D is undetermined. Trimming stripped 6 bases from V and 5 bases from J, with 10 bases between. The CDR3 sequence is 12 residues long. The CDR3 loop is CASSTTVETQYF. CDR3 nucleotides: TGTGCCAGCAGCACTACCGTGGAGACCCAGTACTTC.

This clonotype was recorded a few times. The chain uses TRBV12-3 or TRBV12-4 and TRBJ2-7, with 12 bases aligning to TRBD2. The CDR3 has 15 residues. After removal of 5 bases from V and 4 bases from J, the junction contained 6 bases not matched to a gene. The CDR3 loop reads CASSRTSGMEYEQYF. In DNA form, the CDR3 reads TGTGCCAGCAGTAGGACTAGCGGGATGGAATACGAGCAGTACTTC.

A few counts support this clonotype. The gene calls are TRBV7-9 and TRBJ2-7, with TRBD2 identical over 11 bases. The CDR3 runs to 14 residues. Germline CDR1 reads SEHNR; CDR2 reads FQNEAQ (reference sequence). V lost 5 bases, J lost 7 bases, and 7 bases stayed unmatched. The CDR3 DNA reads TGTGCCAGCAGCGCTAGCGGGAGGTGGGAAGAGCAGTACTTC. Translating it yields CASSASGRWEEQYF.

This chain links TRBV29-1 with TRBJ2-7; 12 bases fit TRBD2. The CDR3 totals 15 residues. The V gene's germline CDR1 is SQVTM and CDR2 ANQGSEA. V lost 2 bases to trimming and J lost 5 bases; unmatched junction nucleotides: 7. This CDR3 reads CSVELAGGPDHEQYF. DNA of the CDR3: TGCAGCGTTGAACTAGCGGGAGGGCCAGACCACGAGCAGTACTTC.

The chain is built from TRBV7-9 and TRBJ2-4; the match to TRBD1 covers 9 bases. V trimming: 4 bases; J trimming: 7 bases; junction bases outside the gene matches: 14. CDR1 and CDR2 from the germline V gene are SEHNR and FQNEAQ (reference sequence). The CDR3 runs to 17 residues. Here the CDR3 reads CASSSNPRDRAWNIQYF. In DNA, the CDR3 is TGTGCCAGCAGCTCTAACCCCCGGGACAGGGCCTGGAACATTCAGTACTTC.